This T cell receptor (beta chain) appears in the sequencing data of a study of T cells expressing NK-cell markers. Study overall: According to the study, TCR beta repertoires originated from sorted CD3+CD56+NKG2C+, CD3+CD56+NKG2C- and CD3+CD56-NKG2C+ T cells. The authors sequenced eight donors, of whom seven were HCMV-seropositive and one was seronegative. General study findings and limits: HCMV specificity was not established for the expanded NKG2C+ T cell clones.

The CDR3 totals 14 residues. Germline V gene lookup returns CDR1 MGHRA and CDR2 YSYEKL. Template switching by 5'RACE with UMIs generated the TCR beta cDNA. With the 5' RACE reads reprocessed, TCRdb shows one record per CDR3 protein and no DNA. Its table lists 300,000 to 500,000 distinct CDR3 sequences. To note about this clonotype: The target antigen is unknown.

The gene calls are TRBV4-1 and TRBJ2-3. This sequence originates from a woman between 45 and 65 years old in good health. Sequenced material: blood T cells: a sorted CD56 or NKG2C T cell subset, CD4+ or CD8+ T cells, or bulk PBMC T cells (not recorded which). This CDR3 is CASSPHSSTDTQYF.